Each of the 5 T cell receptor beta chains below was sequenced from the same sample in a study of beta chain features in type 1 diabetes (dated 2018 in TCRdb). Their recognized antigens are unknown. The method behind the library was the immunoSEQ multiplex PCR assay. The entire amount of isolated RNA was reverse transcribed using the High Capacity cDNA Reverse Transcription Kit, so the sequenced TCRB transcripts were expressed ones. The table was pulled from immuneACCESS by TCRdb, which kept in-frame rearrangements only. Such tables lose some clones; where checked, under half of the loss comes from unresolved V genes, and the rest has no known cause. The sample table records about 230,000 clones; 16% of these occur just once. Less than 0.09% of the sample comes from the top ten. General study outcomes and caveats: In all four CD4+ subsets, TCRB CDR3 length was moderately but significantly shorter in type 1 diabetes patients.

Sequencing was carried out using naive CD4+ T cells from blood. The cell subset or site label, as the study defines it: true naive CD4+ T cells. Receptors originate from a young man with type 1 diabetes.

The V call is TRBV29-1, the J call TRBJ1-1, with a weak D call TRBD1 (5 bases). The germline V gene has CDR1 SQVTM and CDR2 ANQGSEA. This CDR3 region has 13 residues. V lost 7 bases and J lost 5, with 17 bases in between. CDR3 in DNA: TGCAGCGCCCGGCAGGGCCGTGGGACTGAAGCTTTCTTT. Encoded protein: CSARQGRGTEAFF.

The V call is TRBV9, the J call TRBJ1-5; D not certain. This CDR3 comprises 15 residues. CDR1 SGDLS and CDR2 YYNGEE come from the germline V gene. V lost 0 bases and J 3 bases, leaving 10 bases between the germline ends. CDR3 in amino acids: CASSVAPDPNQPQHF. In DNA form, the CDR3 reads TGTGCCAGCAGCGTAGCTCCAGACCCCAATCAGCCCCAGCATTTT.

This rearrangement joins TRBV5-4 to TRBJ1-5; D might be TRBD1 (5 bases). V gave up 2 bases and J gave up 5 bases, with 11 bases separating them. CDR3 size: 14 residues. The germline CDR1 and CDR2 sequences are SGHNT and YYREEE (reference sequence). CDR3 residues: CASSLNTGDQPQHF. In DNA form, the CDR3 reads TGTGCCAGCAGCTTAAATACGGGGGATCAGCCCCAGCATTTT.

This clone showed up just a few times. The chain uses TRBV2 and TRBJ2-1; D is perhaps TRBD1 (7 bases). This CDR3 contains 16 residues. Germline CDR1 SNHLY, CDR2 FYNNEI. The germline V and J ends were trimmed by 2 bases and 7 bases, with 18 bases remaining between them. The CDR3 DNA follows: TGTGCCAGCAGTGAATGGAGGGGACAGCGACTGAATGAGCAGTTCTTC. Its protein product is CASSEWRGQRLNEQFF.

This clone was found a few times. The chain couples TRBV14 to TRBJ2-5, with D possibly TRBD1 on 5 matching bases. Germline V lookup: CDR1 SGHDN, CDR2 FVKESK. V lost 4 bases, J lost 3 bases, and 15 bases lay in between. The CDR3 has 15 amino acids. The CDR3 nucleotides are TGTGCCAGCAGCCCTAGGACAAACACGAAAGAGACCCAGTACTTC. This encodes CASSPRTNTKETQYF.